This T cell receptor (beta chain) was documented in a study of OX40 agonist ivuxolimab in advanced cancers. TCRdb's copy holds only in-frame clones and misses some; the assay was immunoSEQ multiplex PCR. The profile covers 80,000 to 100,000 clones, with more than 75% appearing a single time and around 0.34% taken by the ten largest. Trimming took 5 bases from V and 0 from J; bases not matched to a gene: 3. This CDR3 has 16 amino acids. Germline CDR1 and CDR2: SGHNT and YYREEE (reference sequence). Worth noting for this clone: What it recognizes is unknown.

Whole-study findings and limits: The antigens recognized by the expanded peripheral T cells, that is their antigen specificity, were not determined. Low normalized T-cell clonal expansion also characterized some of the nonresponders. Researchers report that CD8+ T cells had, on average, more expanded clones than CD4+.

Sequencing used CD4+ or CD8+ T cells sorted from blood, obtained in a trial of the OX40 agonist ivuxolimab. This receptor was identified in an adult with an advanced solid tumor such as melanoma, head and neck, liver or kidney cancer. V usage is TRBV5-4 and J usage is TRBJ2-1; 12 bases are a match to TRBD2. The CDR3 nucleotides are TGTGCCAGCAGGGAGACTAGCGGGAGCTCCTACAATGAGCAGTTCTTC. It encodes CASRETSGSSYNEQFF.